Each of the 2 T cell receptor beta chains below was sequenced from the same sample in a study of T cells in Graves' hyperthyroidism and ophthalmopathy. It was RNA transcripts that yielded the amplified TCR beta CDR3 regions. HTBI primers were used for first-round RT-PCR of the TCR CDR3. TCRdb itself ran the multiplex PCR reads through MiXCR, one entry per CDR3 protein. The table lists 130,000 to 150,000 distinct CDR3 sequences, approximately 24% of them singletons. Material for sequencing was blood. These receptors were obtained from a woman aged 45-60 years with Graves' hyperthyroidism that later progressed to Graves' ophthalmopathy.

In its sample, this clonotype was seen many times. The chain employs TRBV20-1 and TRBJ2-2, with D possibly matching TRBD2 (5 bases). Germline values: CDR1 DFQATT, CDR2 SNEGSKA (reference sequence). Trimming cost V 3 bases and J 6 bases, with 5 bases left between them. The CDR3 is 11 residues long. The CDR3 protein is CSARRAGELFF. CDR3 nucleotide sequence: TGCAGTGCTAGGAGGGCCGGGGAGCTGTTTTTT.

The chain uses TRBV28 and TRBJ1-1, with 8 bases matching TRBD1. V was pared by 6 bases and J by 0 bases, with 12 bases of the junction left unmatched. The germline gives CDR1 MDHEN, CDR2 SYDVKM. This CDR3 region has 17 residues. The DNA of the CDR3 is TGTGCCAGCAGCCACCTCGGACAGGGTTACATGAACACTGAAGCTTTCTTT. It is translated as CASSHLGQGYMNTEAFF.